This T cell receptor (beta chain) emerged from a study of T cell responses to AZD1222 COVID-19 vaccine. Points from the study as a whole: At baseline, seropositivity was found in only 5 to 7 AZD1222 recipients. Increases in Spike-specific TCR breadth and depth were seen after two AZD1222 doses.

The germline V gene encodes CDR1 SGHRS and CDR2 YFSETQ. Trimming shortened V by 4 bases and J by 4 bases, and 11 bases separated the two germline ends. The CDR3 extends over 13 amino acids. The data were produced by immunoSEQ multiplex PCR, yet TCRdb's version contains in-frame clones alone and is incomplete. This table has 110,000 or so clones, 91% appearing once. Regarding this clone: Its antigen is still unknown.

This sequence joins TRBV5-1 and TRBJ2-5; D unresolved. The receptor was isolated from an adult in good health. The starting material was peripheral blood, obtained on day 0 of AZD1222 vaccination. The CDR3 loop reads CASSEEQRETQYF. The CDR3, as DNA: TGCGCCAGCAGCGAAGAACAAAGAGAGACCCAGTACTTC.